The T cell receptor beta chain described here comes from a study of T cells in Graves' hyperthyroidism and ophthalmopathy. It was RNA transcripts that yielded the amplified TCR beta CDR3 regions. Carried out on the TCR CDR3, a first-round RT-PCR used the HTBI primer set. One entry per CDR3 protein results from TCRdb running MiXCR on the multiplex PCR reads. The repertoire holds around 760,000 distinct CDR3 sequences, with over 35% as singletons. An absence of ophthalmopathy progression within 18 months meant stable Graves' hyperthyroidism. The hyperthyroidism patients had all been newly diagnosed, and their disease duration was under 2 months. Their ages ranged from 18 to 65 years. Each diagnosis was grounded in clinical symptoms, serum thyroxine and TRAb, thyroid ultrasound, and orbital computed tomography. This clonotype was recorded many times. Its antigen is not known. Study observations and caveats: Ophthalmopathy was predicted by the model a median of around 5.9 months ahead of onset.

The V and J ends lost 6 bases and 7 bases respectively, with 16 bases between them. This CDR3 has 14 amino acids. The receptor comes from a woman in her 40s with Graves' hyperthyroidism. The sequenced sample consisted of blood. The chain is built from TRBV12-3 or TRBV12-4 and TRBJ1-5; D gene uncertain. The CDR3: CASSQVLRAQPQHF. The CDR3 nucleotides read TGTGCCAGCAGCCAGGTGTTGAGGGCCCAGCCCCAGCATTTT.